This note documents a single TCR beta chain sequence. All CD3G-deficient patients showed autoimmunity, more severe in two. The V and J ends lost 4 bases and 3 bases, in that order; junction bases with no gene match: 10. This CDR3 is 17 amino acids long. In germline, CDR1 is MDHEN, CDR2 SYDVKM. Amplification used 52 TRBV primers and 13 TRBJ primers. Clones were sequenced by immunoSEQ multiplex PCR, and TCRdb holds only the in-frame ones, with some missing. This table has approximately 5,400 clones, roughly four fifths appearing once. This sample is drawn from a study of regulatory T cells. This receptor was identified in a child younger than 18 with CD3G deficiency. V gene TRBV28 combines with J gene TRBJ2-1, with 9 bases aligning to TRBD2. Sequencing input: CD8+ T cells sorted from blood. The CDR3 is CASSSPRLADGYNEQFF. Written as DNA, the CDR3 is TGTGCCAGCAGTTCCCCCCGACTAGCGGACGGCTACAATGAGCAGTTCTTC.